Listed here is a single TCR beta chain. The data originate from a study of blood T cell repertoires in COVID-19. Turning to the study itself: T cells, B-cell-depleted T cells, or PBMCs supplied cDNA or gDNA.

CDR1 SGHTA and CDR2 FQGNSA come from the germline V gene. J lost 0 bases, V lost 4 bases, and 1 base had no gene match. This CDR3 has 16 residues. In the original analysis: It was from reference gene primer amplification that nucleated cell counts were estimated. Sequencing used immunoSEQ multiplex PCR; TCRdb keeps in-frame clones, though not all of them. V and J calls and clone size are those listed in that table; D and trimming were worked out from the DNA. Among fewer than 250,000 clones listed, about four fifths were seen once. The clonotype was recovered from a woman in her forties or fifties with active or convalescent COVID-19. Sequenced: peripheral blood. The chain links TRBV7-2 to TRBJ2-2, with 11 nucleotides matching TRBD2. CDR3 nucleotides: TGTGCCAGCAGCTCTAGCGGGGGGCCGAACACCGGGGAGCTGTTTTTT. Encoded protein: CASSSSGGPNTGELFF.